A single sample is the source of the 29 T cell receptor beta chains below, sequenced in a study of T cell repertoires in cytomegalovirus infection. Each CDR3 protein is one row after TCRdb ran MiXCR on the reads. In the table there are 350,000 to 450,000 distinct CDR3 sequences, around 18% of which are singletons. The sample consisted of PBMCs. These receptors were collected from a human donor in good health (CMV status not recorded). Some clones in this sample may be carry-over from other donors' samples.

This clonotype was detected many times. This rearrangement joins TRBV12-3 or TRBV12-4 to TRBJ1-1; unclear D gene. The CDR3 has 12 amino acids. V shed 3 bases and J shed 6 bases, with 8 bases lying between them. CDR3: CASSLNPPEAFF. DNA of the CDR3: TGTGCCAGCAGTTTGAACCCTCCTGAAGCTTTCTTT.

This clonotype was counted a few times. The chain links TRBV11-2 to TRBJ1-3; D is undetermined. The V and J ends lost 8 bases and 3 bases respectively, with 20 bases between them. The CDR3 has 16 residues. The germline gives CDR1 SGHAT, CDR2 FQNNGV. Written as DNA, the CDR3 is TGTGCCAGCGCCGATAACCACGGACGAGGTGGAAACACCATATATTTT. As protein: CASADNHGRGGNTIYF.

This clonotype was observed a few times. The J gene is TRBJ1-2, the V gene TRBV5-1, with D possibly TRBD1 on 6 matching bases. The CDR3 length is 14 residues. Germline V gene lookup returns CDR1 SGHRS and CDR2 YFSETQ. The V and J ends lost 4 bases and 4 bases respectively, with 14 bases between them. CDR3 sequence: CASSHGTPGYGYTF. As DNA, the CDR3 is TGCGCCAGCAGCCACGGGACACCAGGCTATGGCTACACCTTC.

This chain's CDR3 is CASSKDPQGYGYTF. DNA for the CDR3: TGTGCCAGCAGTAAGGACCCCCAGGGCTATGGCTACACCTTC. The V gene is TRBV6-1, the J gene TRBJ1-2, with D perhaps TRBD1 (5 bases). Germline CDR1 MNHNS, CDR2 SASEGT. This CDR3 is built from 14 residues. With 5 bases removed from V and 4 bases from J, the gap between germline ends came to 14 bases.

Many counts were recorded for this clonotype. CDR3 in DNA: TGTGCCAGCAGCCCGACAGTCTCTGGAAACACCATATATTTT. This translates into CASSPTVSGNTIYF. The V call is TRBV7-2, the J call TRBJ1-3; TRBD1 might be the D (5 bases). The length of the CDR3 is 14 residues. Germline CDR1 SGHTA, CDR2 FQGNSA. V lost 5 bases and J lost 0, with 8 bases in between.

This clonotype was observed a single time. The V and J genes are TRBV10-3 and TRBJ2-4; 7 positions match TRBD2. The CDR3 is 12 residues long. The germline CDR1 and CDR2 sequences are ENHRY and SYGVKD. The V gene end was trimmed by 3 bases and the J gene end by 9 bases; junction bases not matched to a gene: 2. In DNA, the CDR3 is TGTGCCATCAGTGAAGGGGAGGGCATTCAGTACTTC. It yields the protein CAISEGEGIQYF.

This clonotype was detected a few times. The genes are TRBV6-2 or TRBV6-3 and TRBJ2-3; D is ambiguous. Germline V CDR1 and CDR2: MNHEY, SVGEGT. V was pared by 1 base and J by 3 bases, with 5 bases between. This CDR3 has 13 residues. CDR3 DNA: TGTGCCAGCAGTTACTTTAAGACAGATACGCAGTATTTT. This encodes CASSYFKTDTQYF.

The V call is TRBV20-1, the J call TRBJ2-7, with 9 bases lining up with TRBD1. Trimming cost V 0 bases and J 6 bases; bases outside gene matches: 9. This CDR3 spans 15 amino acids. The germline V gene has CDR1 DFQATT and CDR2 SNEGSKA (reference sequence). The CDR3 DNA is TGCAGTGCTAGAGATCGAATGGGGACAGGGACCGAGCAGTACTTC. It is translated as CSARDRMGTGTEQYF.

V and J are TRBV2 and TRBJ2-1; 10 positions agree with TRBD1. V was clipped by 5 bases and J by 6 bases; unmatched bases: 7. Germline loops: CDR1 SNHLY, CDR2 FYNNEI. The CDR3 is made up of 15 amino acids. This CDR3 is CASSLTGGVGNEQFF. In DNA form, the CDR3 reads TGTGCCAGCAGTTTGACAGGGGGCGTGGGCAATGAGCAGTTCTTC.

This clonotype has ten or more counts. V and J are TRBV7-6 and TRBJ2-7, with D perhaps TRBD1 (6 bases). V was shortened by 5 bases and J by 1 base, with 9 bases between the two germline ends. The length of the CDR3 is 13 residues. Germline V gene lookup returns CDR1 SGHVS and CDR2 FNYEAQ. The chain's CDR3 is CASSHGQSYEQYF. DNA for the CDR3: TGTGCCAGCAGCCACGGACAGTCCTACGAGCAGTACTTC. The whole variable domain, filled in from reference TRBV7-6 and TRBJ2-7, reads GAGVSQSPRYKVTKRGQDVALRCDPISGHVSLYWYRQALGQGPEFLTYFNYEAQQDKSGLPNDRFSAERPEGSISTLTIQRTEQRDSAMYRCASSHGQSYEQYFGPGTRLTVT.

The V and J genes are TRBV12-3 or TRBV12-4 and TRBJ1-1; D is perhaps TRBD1 (5 bases). The CDR3 is made up of 14 amino acids. Trimming left V 5 bases short and J 11 bases short, with 21 bases between. The CDR3 nucleotides read TGTGCCAGCAGTACGCCGAGAGGGGACTTCGGGGCTTTCTTT. Translated, it gives CASSTPRGDFGAFF.

The chain employs TRBV19 and TRBJ2-7; TRBD1 might be the D (6 bases). Per the germline V gene, CDR1 is LNHDA and CDR2 is SQIVND (reference sequence). The CDR3 is made up of 14 amino acids. V dropped 1 base and J dropped 3 bases, with 10 bases sitting between them. DNA for the CDR3: TGTGCCAGTAGTATAGGGGACAAGCTCTACGAGCAGTACTTC. Its protein product is CASSIGDKLYEQYF.

This clonotype has only a few counts. V gene TRBV29-1 combines with J gene TRBJ2-3; 7 nucleotides align to TRBD2. CDR3 length: 16 residues. With V trimmed by 3 bases and J by 3 bases, 12 bases remained unmatched. Germline assignment: CDR1 SQVTM and CDR2 ANQGSEA. The CDR3 region is CSVDWGAGLITDTQYF. The CDR3 DNA reads as TGCAGCGTTGACTGGGGAGCGGGACTCATAACAGATACGCAGTATTTT.

The sample holds many counts of this clonotype. The chain employs TRBV7-2 and TRBJ2-3; D unresolved. CDR3 length: 13 residues. Germline CDR1 SGHTA, CDR2 FQGNSA. The V gene lost 2 bases and the J gene lost 6 bases, with 9 bases spanning the gap. This CDR3 reads CASSLKVRDTQYF. The CDR3 DNA reads TGTGCCAGCAGCTTAAAGGTCCGGGATACGCAGTATTTT.

This clonotype came up a few times. This sequence joins TRBV19 and TRBJ1-3; D remains unclear. Germline V gives CDR1 LNHDA, CDR2 SQIVND (reference sequence). Between the trimmed V and J ends, which lost 3 bases and 0 bases, there was a span of 15 bases. The CDR3 has 17 residues. This chain's CDR3 is CASSIWPARSSGNTIYF. The DNA for the CDR3 is TGTGCCAGTAGTATCTGGCCAGCCCGGAGCTCTGGAAACACCATATATTTT.

The sample holds many counts of this clonotype. The chain has TRBV7-8 and TRBJ2-1, with 8 bases identical to TRBD1. The CDR3 contains 21 residues. After removal of 1 base from V and 12 bases from J, the junction contained 29 bases not matched to a gene. Germline lookup yields CDR1 SGHVS and CDR2 FQNEAQ. The CDR3 sequence: CASSLGPPRRPGTGGRIWQFF. The CDR3 DNA is TGTGCCAGCAGCTTAGGCCCCCCTAGGCGCCCCGGGACAGGCGGCCGGATTTGGCAGTTCTTC.

This clonotype was observed a handful of times. This chain joins TRBV3-1 and TRBJ2-1; tentative D call: TRBD2 (7 bases). Trimming took off 4 bases at V and 10 bases at J, with 14 bases between the two ends. Germline V gene data show CDR1 as LGHDT and CDR2 as YNNKEL (reference sequence). The CDR3 sequence is 13 residues long. CDR3 coding DNA: TGTGCCAGCAGCCGCTCGAGGGGGGGCGAGCAGTTCTTC. Amino acid sequence: CASSRSRGGEQFF.

This chain uses TRBV20-1 with TRBJ2-1, with TRBD2 matching over 7 bases. There are 13 residues in the CDR3. Germline V gives CDR1 DFQATT, CDR2 SNEGSKA (reference sequence). V gave up 0 bases and J gave up 12 bases; unmatched junction bases: 8. The DNA of the CDR3 is TGCAGTGCTAGAGATTTGGAGCGGGAATGGCAGTTCTTC. It is translated as CSARDLEREWQFF.

The chain joins TRBV15 to TRBJ2-1; 7 positions match TRBD1. Trimming at V came to 2 bases and at J to 7 bases, leaving 8 bases not matched to a gene. Germline CDR1 is LNHNV and CDR2 is YYDKDF (reference sequence). There are 15 residues in the CDR3. CDR3 coding DNA: TGTGCCACCAGCAGACGACAGGGCCCGAGGAATGAGCAGTTCTTC. This translates into CATSRRQGPRNEQFF.

The chain uses TRBV7-2 and TRBJ2-2, with 8 positions matching TRBD2. The CDR3 loop spans 19 amino acids. Germline V gives CDR1 SGHTA, CDR2 FQGNSA. V was clipped by 4 bases and J by 4 bases; unmatched bases: 17. The CDR3 DNA is TGTGCCAGCAGCTCCACGATTCCGGGGGGGCCGGGGGGCACCGGGGAGCTGTTTTTT. Protein sequence: CASSSTIPGGPGGTGELFF.

The chain carries TRBV6-6 and TRBJ2-7; 8 positions agree with TRBD1. The CDR3 runs to 16 residues. CDR1 and CDR2 (germline): MNHNY, SVGAGI (reference sequence). V dropped 2 bases and J dropped 7; count of bases not matched to a gene: 13. This CDR3 is CASSYIPQGALGEQYF. In DNA form, the CDR3 reads TGTGCCAGCAGTTACATCCCTCAGGGGGCGCTTGGGGAGCAGTACTTC.

The gene calls are TRBV19 and TRBJ1-5; no reliable D call. This CDR3 is built from 13 residues. CDR1 LNHDA and CDR2 SQIVND come from the germline V gene (reference sequence). The V end lost 1 base, the J end lost 4 bases, and 5 bases lay between the germline ends. CDR3 amino acids: CASSIVANQPQHF. The CDR3 bases are TGTGCCAGTAGTATAGTAGCTAATCAGCCCCAGCATTTT.

This rearrangement joins TRBV7-9 to TRBJ1-1; D unclear. Deletions cut 4 bases from V and 12 bases from J, with 15 bases between. This CDR3 region has 12 residues. Germline lookup yields CDR1 SEHNR and CDR2 FQNEAQ (reference sequence). DNA for the CDR3: TGTGCCAGCAGCTCCCGGATCTACGAGACTTTCTTT. This translates into CASSSRIYETFF.

The V gene is TRBV20-1, the J gene TRBJ1-1, with D uncertain. Germline CDR1 DFQATT, CDR2 SNEGSKA (reference sequence). V lost 5 bases and J 3 bases, leaving 13 bases between the germline ends. The CDR3 extends over 13 amino acids. Here the CDR3 reads CSALVLWDTEAFF. CDR3 DNA sequence: TGCAGTGCTCTAGTGTTGTGGGACACTGAAGCTTTCTTT.

This clonotype appeared many times. The chain recombines TRBV7-2 with TRBJ2-5; perhaps D is TRBD1 or TRBD2 (6 bases each). Germline V gene data show CDR1 as SGHTA and CDR2 as FQGNSA. The CDR3 consists of 14 residues. V was cut by 1 base and J by 5 bases, with 11 bases left in between. The DNA for the CDR3 is TGTGCCAGCAGCTTAGGGGGGGCGGTGGAGACCCAGTACTTC. This codes for CASSLGGAVETQYF.

V is TRBV20-1 and J is TRBJ2-3; TRBD2 matches at 8 bases. Germline loops: CDR1 DFQATT, CDR2 SNEGSKA (reference sequence). The V gene end was trimmed by 5 bases and the J gene end by 2 bases; junction bases not matched to a gene: 6. The CDR3 is 14 residues long. The CDR3 nucleotides are TGCAGTGCTTTTCGACTAGCGAACACAGATACGCAGTATTTT. As protein: CSAFRLANTDTQYF.

This clonotype has more than one count but fewer than ten. The V call is TRBV3-1, the J call TRBJ1-2, with D perhaps matching TRBD1 (6 bases). Trimming took off 3 bases at V and 7 bases at J, with 18 bases between the two ends. The length of the CDR3 is 15 residues. Germline CDR1 is LGHDT and CDR2 is YNNKEL (reference sequence). The CDR3 protein is CASSHNDRPKGGYTF. The CDR3 DNA sequence: TGTGCCAGCAGCCACAATGACAGGCCGAAAGGTGGCTACACCTTC.

There are a few counts of this clonotype. The chain recombines TRBV7-6 with TRBJ2-3; D not certain. Trimming took off 5 bases at V and 0 bases at J, with 15 bases between the two ends. Germline lookup yields CDR1 SGHVS and CDR2 FNYEAQ. CDR3 size: 16 residues. In DNA form, the CDR3 reads TGTGCCAGCAGCATAGGCCACCGACTTAGCACAGATACGCAGTATTTT. This sequence encodes CASSIGHRLSTDTQYF. Based on the CDR3 plus reference TRBV7-6 and TRBJ2-3, the full variable domain is GAGVSQSPRYKVTKRGQDVALRCDPISGHVSLYWYRQALGQGPEFLTYFNYEAQQDKSGLPNDRFSAERPEGSISTLTIQRTEQRDSAMYRCASSIGHRLSTDTQYFGPGTRLTVL.

This clonotype has a handful of counts. This CDR3 reads CSGFAGVNTGELFF. CDR3 in DNA: TGCAGCGGTTTCGCGGGGGTGAACACCGGGGAGCTGTTTTTT. The gene calls are TRBV29-1 and TRBJ2-2; 7 bases are a match to TRBD2. This CDR3 comprises 14 residues. V was pared by 7 bases and J by 1 base, with 6 bases of the junction left unmatched. The germline V gene encodes CDR1 SQVTM and CDR2 ANQGSEA.